The T cell receptor beta chain described here comes from a study of blood T cell repertoires in COVID-19. Study as a whole: Whether acute or convalescent, the COVID-19 samples came from the United States, Italy and Spain.

Authors' analysis steps: How many nucleated cells were present was estimated from reference gene primer amplification. Method: immunoSEQ multiplex PCR; TCRdb's copy keeps in-frame clones and lacks some. The V and J calls and the clone size are those of that table, but D and trimming were determined from the DNA. This table holds approximately 50,000 clones, roughly 87% found once. The CDR3 is made up of 15 amino acids. Trimming removed 6 bases from V and 5 bases from J; junction bases left unmatched: 8. Germline-derived CDR1 and CDR2 are SNHLY and FYNNEI. The chain uses TRBV2 and TRBJ2-7, with TRBD2 identical over 12 bases. This sequence originates from a human donor in a cohort sampled during active COVID-19. The sequenced material came from peripheral blood. The CDR3 loop is CASSYRLAGAHEQYF. The CDR3 DNA follows: TGTGCCAGCAGCTATCGACTAGCGGGAGCTCACGAGCAGTACTTC.